Detailed here is one T cell receptor (beta chain). Method: immunoSEQ multiplex PCR; TCRdb's copy keeps in-frame clones and lacks some. The sample lists about 150,000 clones; approximately 80% were seen once. The record originates from a study of blood T cell repertoires in COVID-19. The V end was cut by 4 bases, the J end by 3 bases, with 15 bases between. Germline CDR1 reads SNHLY; CDR2 reads FYNNEI. The CDR3 is 15 amino acids. The J gene is TRBJ2-5, the V gene TRBV2, with D perhaps matching TRBD2 (7 bases). Sequenced material: peripheral blood. This clonotype originated in a woman aged 50 to 60 with acute or convalescent COVID-19. The CDR3 DNA follows: TGTGCCAGCAGTGTCTGGGGGGGGCATGAAGAGACCCAGTACTTC. Protein product: CASSVWGGHEETQYF.